The T cell receptor (beta chain) under discussion was sequenced for a study of shared clonotypes between healthy human individuals. The ends lost 3 bases at V and 2 bases at J; junction bases unmatched: 1. CDR1 is LNHDA, CDR2 SQIVND, per germline (reference sequence). This CDR3 has 14 amino acids. Selected positively for CCR7 and CD45RO-negative, naive CD8 cells excluded terminally differentiated effector memory CD45RA+ cells. Findings and caveats of the study: Rarefaction showed sorted-subset sequencing was incomplete despite large depth.

Method: immunoSEQ multiplex PCR; TCRdb's copy keeps in-frame clones and lacks some. The sample yields about 2 million clones, over 85% seen once. Turning to this clone: The antigen is unknown.

This sequence was found in a man aged 18-30 years in good health. This chain connects TRBV19 to TRBJ1-2; the match to TRBD1 covers 9 bases. Sequences were obtained from naive CD8+ T cells sorted from blood. The CDR3 DNA reads as TGTGCCAGTAGTATGGGGACAGGGAACTATGGCTACACCTTC. The encoded protein is CASSMGTGNYGYTF.